One T cell receptor (beta chain) is described in this entry. This table comes from immunoSEQ multiplex PCR, and its TCRdb copy is limited to in-frame clones, with some not included. The profile shows under 300,000 clones, more than 75% of them singletons. This sample stems from a study of blood T cell repertoires in COVID-19. V lost 4 bases to trimming and J lost 0 bases, with 10 bases between them. Germline CDR1 reads SGHDT; CDR2 reads YYEEEE. The CDR3 extends over 14 amino acids. The source of this sequence is a man older than 75 with acute or convalescent COVID-19. What was sequenced was peripheral blood. V is TRBV5-6 and J is TRBJ1-2; possibly TRBD1 for D (6 bases). The CDR3 reads CASSPTGPNYGYTF. CDR3 in DNA: TGTGCCAGCAGCCCGACAGGCCCTAACTATGGCTACACCTTC.